This TCR beta chain was recovered during a study of blood T cell repertoires in COVID-19. Across under 25 US areas, participants ranged in age from about 18 to 90 years. Cohort assignment relied on participant-reported clinical history. In Cohort 3, a recovered donor had either two negative PCRs, clearance, or symptom resolution. In the original workflow: It was from reference gene primer amplification that nucleated cell counts were estimated. The table came from immunoSEQ multiplex PCR; TCRdb's copy has only in-frame clones and leaves some out. The V and J calls and the clone size are those of that table, but D and trimming were determined from the DNA. The profile covers about 250,000 clones, with 80% to 90% appearing a single time and roughly 10% taken by the ten largest. The CDR3 runs 15 residues. The germline V gene has CDR1 PRHDT and CDR2 FYEKMQ (reference sequence). With 0 bases removed from V and 7 bases from J, the gap between germline ends came to 13 bases.

The sample comprised PBMCs or T cells enriched from blood (not recorded which). The sequence came from a man aged 35-49 years who had recovered from COVID-19. The rearrangement links TRBV13 to TRBJ1-3; tentatively, D is TRBD1 (5 bases). In DNA form, the CDR3 reads TGTGCCAGCAGCTTAGGGACAGCACAGCGCAACACCATATATTTT. Its translation: CASSLGTAQRNTIYF.